The clone carrying this TCR beta chain was counted a few times. The CDR3 totals 15 residues. The V gene lost 4 bases and the J gene lost 4 bases, with 15 bases spanning the gap. Germline V gene sequence: CDR1 SGHRS, CDR2 YFSETQ. This record comes from a study of blood T cell repertoires in COVID-19. Study summary: Acute and convalescent COVID-19 specimens originated in the United States, Italy and Spain.

The data were produced by immunoSEQ multiplex PCR, yet TCRdb's version contains in-frame clones alone and is incomplete. Of a few hundred thousand clones in the sample, around 84% were seen once. The sample was peripheral blood. The TCR was taken from an elderly woman with active or convalescent COVID-19. This chain connects TRBV5-1 to TRBJ2-1, with D possibly TRBD2 on 7 matching bases. The CDR3 sequence is CASSQGTNTYNEQFF. The CDR3, as DNA: TGCGCCAGCAGCCAGGGGACTAACACATACAATGAGCAGTTCTTC.